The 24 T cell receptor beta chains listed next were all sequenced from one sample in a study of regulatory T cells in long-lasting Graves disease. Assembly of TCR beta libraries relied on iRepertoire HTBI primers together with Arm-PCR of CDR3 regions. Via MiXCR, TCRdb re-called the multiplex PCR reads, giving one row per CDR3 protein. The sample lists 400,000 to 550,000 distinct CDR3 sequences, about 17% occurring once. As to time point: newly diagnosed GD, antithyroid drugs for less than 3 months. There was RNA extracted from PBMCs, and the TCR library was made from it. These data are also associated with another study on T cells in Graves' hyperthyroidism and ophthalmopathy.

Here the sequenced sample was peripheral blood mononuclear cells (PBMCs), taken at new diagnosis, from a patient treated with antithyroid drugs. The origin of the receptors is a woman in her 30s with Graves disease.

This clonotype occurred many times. As DNA, the CDR3 is TGTGCCATCAGGGCATTTGGACAGGGGGCTGAAGCTTTCTTT. This codes for CAIRAFGQGAEAFF. This rearrangement joins TRBV10-3 to TRBJ1-1; 10 bases align to TRBD1. Germline trimming cut 6 bases from V and 6 bases from J; bases unmatched to any gene: 7. CDR1 and CDR2 (germline): ENHRY, SYGVKD. The CDR3 runs to 14 residues.

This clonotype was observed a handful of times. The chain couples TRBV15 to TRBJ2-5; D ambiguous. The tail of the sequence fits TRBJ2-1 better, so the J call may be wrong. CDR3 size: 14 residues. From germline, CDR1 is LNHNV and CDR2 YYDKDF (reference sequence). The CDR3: CATSRDRSNNEQFF. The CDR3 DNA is TGTGCCACCAGCAGAGATAGGTCGAACAATGAGCAGTTCTTC.

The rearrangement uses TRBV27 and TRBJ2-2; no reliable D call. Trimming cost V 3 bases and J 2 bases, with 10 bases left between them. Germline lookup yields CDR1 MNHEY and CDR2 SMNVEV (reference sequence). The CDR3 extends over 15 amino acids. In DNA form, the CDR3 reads TGTGCCAGCAGTTTTAGTGATCTTAACACCGGGGAGCTGTTTTTT. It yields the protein CASSFSDLNTGELFF.

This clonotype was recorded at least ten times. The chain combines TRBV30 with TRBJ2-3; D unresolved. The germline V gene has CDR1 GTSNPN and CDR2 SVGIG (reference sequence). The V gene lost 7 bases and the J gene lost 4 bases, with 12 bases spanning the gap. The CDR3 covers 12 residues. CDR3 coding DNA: TGTGCCTTCCGGACCGCCCCAGATACGCAGTATTTT. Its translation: CAFRTAPDTQYF.

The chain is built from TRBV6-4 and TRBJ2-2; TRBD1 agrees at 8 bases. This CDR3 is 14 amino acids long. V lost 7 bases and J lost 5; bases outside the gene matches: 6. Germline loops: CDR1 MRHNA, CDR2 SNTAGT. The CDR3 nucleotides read TGTGCCAGCAAAGGACAGGGAGAAACCGGGGAGCTGTTTTTT. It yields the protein CASKGQGETGELFF.

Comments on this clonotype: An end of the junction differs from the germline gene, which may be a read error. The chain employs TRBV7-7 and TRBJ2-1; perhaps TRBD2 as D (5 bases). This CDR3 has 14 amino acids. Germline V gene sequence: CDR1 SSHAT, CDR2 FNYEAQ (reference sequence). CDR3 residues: CASSLGRGEGEQFF. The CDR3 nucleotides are TGTGCTAGCAGCTTGGGTCGGGGAGAGGGAGAGCAGTTCTTC.

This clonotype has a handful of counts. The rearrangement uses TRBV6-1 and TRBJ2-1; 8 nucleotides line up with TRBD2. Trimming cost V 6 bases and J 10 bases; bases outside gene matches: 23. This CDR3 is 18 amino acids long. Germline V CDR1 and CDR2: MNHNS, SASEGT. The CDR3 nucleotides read TGTGCCAGCAGCGACCGGGGGGGTGGGACTACACACTTCGGGGAGCAGTTCTTC. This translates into CASSDRGGGTTHFGEQFF.

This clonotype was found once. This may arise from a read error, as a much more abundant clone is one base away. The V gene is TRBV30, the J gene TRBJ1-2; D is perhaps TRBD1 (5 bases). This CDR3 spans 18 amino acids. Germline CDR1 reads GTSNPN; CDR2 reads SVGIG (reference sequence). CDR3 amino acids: CAWSVWGRRADIRYGSTF. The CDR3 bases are TGTGCCTGGAGTGTATGGGGCCGACGGGCCGACATCCGCTATGGCTCCACCTTC.

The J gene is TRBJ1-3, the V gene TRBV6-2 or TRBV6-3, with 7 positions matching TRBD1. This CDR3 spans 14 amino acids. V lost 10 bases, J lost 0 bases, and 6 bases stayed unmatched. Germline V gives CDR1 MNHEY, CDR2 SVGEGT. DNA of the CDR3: TGTGCCAACCACAGGGGAACCTCTGGAAACACCATATATTTT. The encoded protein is CANHRGTSGNTIYF.

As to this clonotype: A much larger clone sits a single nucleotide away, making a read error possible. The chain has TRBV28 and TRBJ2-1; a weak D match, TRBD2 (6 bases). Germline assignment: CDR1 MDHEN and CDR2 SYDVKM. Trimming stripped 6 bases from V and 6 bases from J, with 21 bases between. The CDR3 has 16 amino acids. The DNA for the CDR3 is TGTGCCAGCAGCCCTACCCGGGACTCCCCCGCCAATGAGCAGTTCTTC. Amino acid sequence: CASSPTRDSPANEQFF.

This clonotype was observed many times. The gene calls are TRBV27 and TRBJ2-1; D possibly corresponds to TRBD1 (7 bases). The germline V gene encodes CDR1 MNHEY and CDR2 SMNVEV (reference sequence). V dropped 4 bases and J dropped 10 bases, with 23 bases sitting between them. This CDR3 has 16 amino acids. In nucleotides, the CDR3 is TGTGCCAGCAGTTCCTCTGACAAACTCCCAGGGGGGGAGCAGTTCTTC. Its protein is CASSSSDKLPGGEQFF.

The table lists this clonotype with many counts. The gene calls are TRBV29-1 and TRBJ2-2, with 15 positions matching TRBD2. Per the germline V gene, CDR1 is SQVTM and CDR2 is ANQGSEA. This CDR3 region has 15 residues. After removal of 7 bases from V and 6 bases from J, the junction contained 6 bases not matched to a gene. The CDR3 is CSEGLAGGPSGELFF. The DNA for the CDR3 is TGCAGCGAAGGACTAGCGGGAGGGCCGTCCGGGGAGCTGTTTTTT.

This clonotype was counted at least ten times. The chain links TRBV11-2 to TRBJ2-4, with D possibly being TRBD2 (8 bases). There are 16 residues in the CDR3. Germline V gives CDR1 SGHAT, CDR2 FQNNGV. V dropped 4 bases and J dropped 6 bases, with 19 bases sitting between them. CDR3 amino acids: CASSSRDSGRVNIQYF. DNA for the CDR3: TGTGCCAGCAGCTCTAGGGACAGCGGGAGAGTAAACATTCAGTACTTC.

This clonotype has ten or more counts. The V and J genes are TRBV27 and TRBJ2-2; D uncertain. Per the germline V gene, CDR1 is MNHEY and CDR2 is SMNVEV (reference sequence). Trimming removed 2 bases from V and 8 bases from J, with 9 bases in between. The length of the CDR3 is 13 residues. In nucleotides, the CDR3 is TGTGCCAGCAGTTTAGTTCCTGAGGGGGAGCTGTTTTTT. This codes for CASSLVPEGELFF.

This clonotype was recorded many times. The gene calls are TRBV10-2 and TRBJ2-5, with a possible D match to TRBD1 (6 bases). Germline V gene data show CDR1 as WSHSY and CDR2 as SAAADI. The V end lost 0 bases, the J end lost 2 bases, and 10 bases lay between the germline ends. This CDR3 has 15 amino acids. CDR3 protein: CASSESGASQETQYF. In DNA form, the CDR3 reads TGCGCCAGCAGTGAGTCGGGGGCATCTCAAGAGACCCAGTACTTC.

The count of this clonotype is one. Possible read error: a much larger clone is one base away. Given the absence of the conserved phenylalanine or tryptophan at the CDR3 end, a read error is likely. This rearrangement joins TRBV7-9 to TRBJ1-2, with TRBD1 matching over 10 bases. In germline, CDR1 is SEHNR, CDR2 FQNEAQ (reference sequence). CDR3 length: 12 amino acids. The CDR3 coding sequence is TGCGCCAGCAGCTGGGACAGGGGTGGCTACACCCTC. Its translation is CASSWDRGGYTL.

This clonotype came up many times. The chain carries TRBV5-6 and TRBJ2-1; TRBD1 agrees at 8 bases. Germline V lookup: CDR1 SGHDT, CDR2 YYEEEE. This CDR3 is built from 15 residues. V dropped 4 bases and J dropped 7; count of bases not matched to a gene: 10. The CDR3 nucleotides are TGTGCCAGCAGCACGAACAGGGGGTGGAGGAATGAGCAGTTCTTC. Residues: CASSTNRGWRNEQFF.

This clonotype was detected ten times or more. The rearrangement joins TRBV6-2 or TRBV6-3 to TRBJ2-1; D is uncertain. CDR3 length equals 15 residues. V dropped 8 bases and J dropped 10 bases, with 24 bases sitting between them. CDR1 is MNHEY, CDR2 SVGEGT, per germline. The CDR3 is CASRLSPGASYEQFF. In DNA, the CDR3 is TGTGCCAGCCGTCTCTCTCCCGGCGCCTCCTACGAGCAGTTCTTC.

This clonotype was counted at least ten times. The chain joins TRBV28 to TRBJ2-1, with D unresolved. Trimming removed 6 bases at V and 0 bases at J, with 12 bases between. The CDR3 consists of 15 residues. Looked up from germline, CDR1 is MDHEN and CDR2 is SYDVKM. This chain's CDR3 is CASRNFSTSYNEQFF. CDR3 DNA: TGTGCCAGCAGGAACTTCAGCACCTCCTACAATGAGCAGTTCTTC. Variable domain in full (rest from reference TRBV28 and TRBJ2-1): DVKVTQSSRYLVKRTGEKVFLECVQDMDHENMFWYRQDPGLGLRLIYFSYDVKMKEKGDIPEGYSVSREKKERFSLILESASTNQTSMYLCASRNFSTSYNEQFFGPGTRLTVL.

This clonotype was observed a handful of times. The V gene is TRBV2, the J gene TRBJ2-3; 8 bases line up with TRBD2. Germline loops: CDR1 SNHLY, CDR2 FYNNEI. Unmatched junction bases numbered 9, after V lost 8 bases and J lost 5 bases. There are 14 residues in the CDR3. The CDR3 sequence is CASRTGRARDTQYF. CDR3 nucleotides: TGTGCCAGCCGAACCGGGAGGGCCAGAGATACGCAGTATTTT.

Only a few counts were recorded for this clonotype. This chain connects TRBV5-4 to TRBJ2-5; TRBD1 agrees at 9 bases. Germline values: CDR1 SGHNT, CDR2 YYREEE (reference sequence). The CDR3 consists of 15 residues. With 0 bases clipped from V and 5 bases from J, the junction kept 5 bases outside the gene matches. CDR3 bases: TGTGCCAGCAGCTTGGATGAAGGGACAGGGGAGACCCAGTACTTC. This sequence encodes CASSLDEGTGETQYF.

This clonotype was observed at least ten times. Written as DNA, the CDR3 is TGTGCCAGCAGCTCTACGGGACTCATTTATAGCAATCAGCCCCAGCATTTT. Its translation is CASSSTGLIYSNQPQHF. The chain links TRBV12-3 or TRBV12-4 to TRBJ1-5; D may be TRBD1 (5 bases). Trimming removed 6 bases at V and 0 bases at J, with 18 bases between. CDR3 length equals 17 residues.

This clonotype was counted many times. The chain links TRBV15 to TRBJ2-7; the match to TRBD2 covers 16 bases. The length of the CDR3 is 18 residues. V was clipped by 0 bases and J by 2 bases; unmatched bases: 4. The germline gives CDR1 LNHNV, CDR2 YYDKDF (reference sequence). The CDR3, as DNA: TGTGCCACCAGCAGAGATTTGGGACTAGCGGGAGGGGCCTACGAGCAGTACTTC. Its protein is CATSRDLGLAGGAYEQYF.

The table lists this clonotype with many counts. CDR3 DNA: TGTGCCAGCAGCTTAAAGAAACTAGCGGGAAACTATGGGGATACGCAGTATTTT. It is translated as CASSLKKLAGNYGDTQYF. The rearrangement uses TRBV11-2 and TRBJ2-3, with TRBD2 identical over 10 bases. This CDR3 spans 18 amino acids. Trimming took 2 bases from V and 6 from J; bases not matched to a gene: 14. In germline, CDR1 is SGHAT, CDR2 FQNNGV.